A single sample gave rise to the 7 T cell receptor beta chains below, sequenced in a study of graft-versus-host responses after intestinal transplantation. Which antigens these TCRs recognize remains unknown. Only in-frame clones appear in the TCRdb table, and some are missing; sequencing was by immunoSEQ multiplex PCR. The sample includes some 140,000 clones, around 94% of them seen just once. Material: unstimulated CD4+ T cells sorted from spleen or lymph node cells, obtained before intestinal transplant. These receptor sequences come from a human donor who received an intestinal transplant.

The rearrangement joins TRBV27 to TRBJ2-2; maybe TRBD2 (5 bases). V lost 6 bases and J 7 bases, leaving 9 bases between the germline ends. In germline, CDR1 is MNHEY, CDR2 SMNVEV (reference sequence). This CDR3 has 12 amino acids. This CDR3 reads CASRRVIGELFF. CDR3 coding DNA: TGTGCCAGCAGGAGGGTCATCGGGGAGCTGTTTTTT.

This rearrangement joins TRBV10-3 to TRBJ2-3, with a possible D match to TRBD1 (5 bases). The CDR3 has 15 residues. Germline-derived CDR1 and CDR2 are ENHRY and SYGVKD. The V gene lost 0 bases and the J gene lost 6 bases, with 13 bases spanning the gap. The DNA of the CDR3 is TGTGCCATCAGTGAGTCGGGGCCGAACGGGGATACGCAGTATTTT. Amino acid sequence: CAISESGPNGDTQYF.

The chain carries TRBV30 and TRBJ1-4; the D gene is possibly TRBD1 (5 bases). V gave up 7 bases and J gave up 11 bases, with 23 bases separating them. CDR3 length: 14 residues. Germline CDR1 is GTSNPN and CDR2 is SVGIG (reference sequence). DNA for the CDR3: TGTGCCTTGATCTCCGCCGGGGGGGTTGGCAAACTGTTTTTT. The encoded protein is CALISAGGVGKLFF.

V is TRBV7-8 and J is TRBJ1-5; no definite D call. CDR3 size: 15 residues. Germline CDR1 reads SGHVS; CDR2 reads FQNEAQ. V lost 5 bases and J 3 bases, leaving 14 bases between the germline ends. In nucleotides, the CDR3 is TGTGCCAGCAGCCGTCAACGGGTCCCCAATCAGCCCCAGCATTTT. This gives the protein CASSRQRVPNQPQHF.

V is TRBV29-1 and J is TRBJ1-1; D unclear. There are 13 residues in the CDR3. Looked up from germline, CDR1 is SQVTM and CDR2 is ANQGSEA. The ends were cut back, 7 bases at V and 1 base at J, with 13 bases in the middle. The CDR3 bases are TGCAGCGCAATGGTTCCCGAGAACACTGAAGCTTTCTTT. It codes for CSAMVPENTEAFF.

This sequence joins TRBV10-3 and TRBJ2-2; TRBD1 matches at 8 bases. The CDR3 is 15 amino acids. The trim removed 7 bases at V and 7 bases at J, leaving 11 bases unmatched. Germline CDR1 and CDR2: ENHRY and SYGVKD. The CDR3 region has the DNA TGTGCCATCACGCGAGGACAGGGAGAGGGCGGGGAGCTGTTTTTT. This sequence encodes CAITRGQGEGGELFF.

The rearrangement joins TRBV7-9 to TRBJ1-4; D is perhaps TRBD1 (5 bases). CDR1 and CDR2 from the germline V gene are SEHNR and FQNEAQ (reference sequence). With 4 bases removed from V and 7 bases from J, the gap between germline ends came to 16 bases. The CDR3 runs 15 residues. Here the CDR3 DNA reads TGTGCCAGCAGCTCCCGACTTGGGGACGGTGAAAAACTGTTTTTT. Its translation: CASSSRLGDGEKLFF.